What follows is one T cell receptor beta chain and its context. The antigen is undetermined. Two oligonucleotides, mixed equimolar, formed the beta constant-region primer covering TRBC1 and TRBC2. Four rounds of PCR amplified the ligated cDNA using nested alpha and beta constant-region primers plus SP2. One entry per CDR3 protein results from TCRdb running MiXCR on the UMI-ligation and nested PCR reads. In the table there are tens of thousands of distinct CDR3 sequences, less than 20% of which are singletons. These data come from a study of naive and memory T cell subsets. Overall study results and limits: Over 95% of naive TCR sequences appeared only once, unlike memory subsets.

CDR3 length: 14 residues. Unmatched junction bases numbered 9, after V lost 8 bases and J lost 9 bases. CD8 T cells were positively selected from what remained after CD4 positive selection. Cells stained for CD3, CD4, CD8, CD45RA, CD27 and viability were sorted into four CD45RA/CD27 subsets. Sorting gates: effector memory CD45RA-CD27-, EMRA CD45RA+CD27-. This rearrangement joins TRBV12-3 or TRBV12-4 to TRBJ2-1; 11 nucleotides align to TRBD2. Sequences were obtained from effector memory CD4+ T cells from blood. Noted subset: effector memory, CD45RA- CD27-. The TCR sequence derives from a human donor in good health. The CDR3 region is CASCPLAGVGEQFF. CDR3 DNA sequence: TGTGCCAGCTGCCCACTAGCGGGAGTCGGTGAGCAGTTCTTC.